The 29 T cell receptor beta chains given below trace back to one sample, sequenced in a study of regulatory T cells in long-lasting Graves disease. Through Arm-PCR of CDR3 regions and iRepertoire HTBI primers, TCR beta libraries were built. TCRdb processed the multiplex PCR reads anew with MiXCR; each CDR3 protein has one entry. Of about 400,000 distinct CDR3 sequences listed, less than 25% were seen once; the top ten hold less than 25%. Time point of the sample: persistent/refractory GD, antithyroid drugs over 5 years with positive TRAb. From PBMCs, RNA was extracted and then used to make the TCR library. The sample consisted of peripheral blood mononuclear cells (PBMCs), taken when the disease was refractory, from a patient treated with antithyroid drugs. The receptors were sampled from a female donor with Graves disease.

This clonotype has just a few counts. The chain links TRBV27 to TRBJ2-3; 12 positions agree with TRBD2. The CDR3 totals 17 residues. The J segment lost 6 bases and the V segment lost 4 bases, leaving 11 bases of the junction unmatched. Per the germline V gene, CDR1 is MNHEY and CDR2 is SMNVEV (reference sequence). CDR3 nucleotide sequence: TGTGCCAGCAGTTCCCTAGCGGGAGGGCCCGTGTCGGATACGCAGTATTTT. Protein product: CASSSLAGGPVSDTQYF.

V gene TRBV20-1 combines with J gene TRBJ2-2; D ambiguous. Germline-derived CDR1 and CDR2 are DFQATT and SNEGSKA (reference sequence). The CDR3 is 14 amino acids. V was cut by 6 bases and J by 4 bases, with 15 bases left in between. The DNA of the CDR3 is TGCAGTGCCAAAGACATGGGTTTCACCGGGGAGCTGTTTTTT. Translation: CSAKDMGFTGELFF.

The chain combines TRBV28 with TRBJ2-7, with a tentative D call TRBD2 (5 bases). V was cut by 7 bases and J by 3 bases, with 16 bases left in between. This CDR3 has 14 residues. CDR1 is MDHEN, CDR2 SYDVKM, per germline. The CDR3 region is CASKHQEAGYEQYF. The CDR3 region has the DNA TGTGCCAGCAAGCACCAGGAGGCGGGCTACGAGCAGTACTTC.

This clonotype was observed at least ten times. This chain links TRBV12-3 or TRBV12-4 with TRBJ1-5, with TRBD1 as a possible D gene (5 bases). V lost 3 bases and J lost 3, with 9 bases in between. This CDR3 spans 14 amino acids. CDR3 region: CASSFDSYNQPQHF. CDR3 nucleotides: TGTGCCAGCAGTTTCGACAGCTACAATCAGCCCCAGCATTTT.

This clonotype came up many times. The chain couples TRBV30 to TRBJ2-5; D is unresolved. V shed 3 bases and J shed 5 bases, with 13 bases lying between them. The germline V gene has CDR1 GTSNPN and CDR2 SVGIG (reference sequence). This CDR3 region has 13 residues. The CDR3 nucleotides read TGTGCCTGGAGCCCCCTCGGAAGGGAGACCCAGTACTTC. This gives the protein CAWSPLGRETQYF.

This clonotype was recorded at least ten times. The chain employs TRBV7-2 and TRBJ2-7; 16 bases are shared with TRBD2. V lost 1 base and J lost 2; bases outside the gene matches: 2. The germline gives CDR1 SGHTA, CDR2 FQGNSA. This CDR3 is built from 17 residues. CDR3 amino acids: CASSLVGTSGRAYEQYF. DNA of the CDR3: TGTGCCAGCAGCTTAGTAGGGACTAGCGGGAGGGCCTACGAGCAGTACTTC.

This clonotype was seen many times. This chain links TRBV2 with TRBJ2-7; 11 bases are shared with TRBD2. Germline-derived CDR1 and CDR2 are SNHLY and FYNNEI. The CDR3 sequence is 15 residues long. Losses at the gene ends were 3 bases for V and 5 bases for J; bases not matched to a gene: 6. The CDR3 region has the DNA TGTGCCAGCAGTGACCGACTAGCGGGAACGAACGAGCAGTACTTC. Encoded protein: CASSDRLAGTNEQYF.

This clonotype was recorded at least ten times. The CDR3 loop reads CAWSVGQVYRTEAFF. CDR3 sequence (DNA): TGTGCCTGGAGTGTGGGGCAGGTCTACCGCACTGAAGCTTTCTTT. The chain links TRBV30 to TRBJ1-1, with TRBD1 as a possible D gene (5 bases). Trimming removed 0 bases at V and 4 bases at J, with 15 bases between. This CDR3 has 15 amino acids. Germline assignment: CDR1 GTSNPN and CDR2 SVGIG (reference sequence).

This clonotype appeared once. Just one base apart from a much larger clone, this may be a read error. The chain recombines TRBV7-8 with TRBJ2-7; 16 positions match TRBD2. CDR1 and CDR2 from the germline V gene are SGHVS and FQNEAQ. There are 17 residues in the CDR3. Trimming at V came to 3 bases and at J to 6 bases, leaving 8 bases not matched to a gene. This CDR3 reads CASSLGLAGGRGSEQYF. The CDR3, as DNA: TGTGCCAGCAGCTTGGGACTAGCGGGAGGGCGAGGGAGCGAGCAGTACTTC.

The chain couples TRBV12-3 or TRBV12-4 to TRBJ2-1; 8 bases fit TRBD1. CDR3 length equals 13 residues. J gave up 10 bases and V 6 bases, and 8 bases lay outside the gene matches. CDR3 region: CASSPDRVGEQFF. CDR3 sequence (DNA): TGTGCCAGCAGCCCGGACAGGGTAGGCGAGCAGTTCTTC.

This clonotype turned up a few times. V and J are TRBV11-2 and TRBJ2-7, with TRBD1 as a possible D gene (6 bases). Germline loops: CDR1 SGHAT, CDR2 FQNNGV. The CDR3 covers 15 residues. V lost 1 base and J 5 bases, leaving 15 bases between the germline ends. As DNA, the CDR3 is TGTGCCAGCAGCTTAGGGGACATGGGATGGGACGAGCAGTACTTC. Its translation: CASSLGDMGWDEQYF.

The chain joins TRBV4-3 to TRBJ2-7, with D perhaps TRBD1 (6 bases). Trimming shortened V by 1 base and J by 4 bases, and 11 bases separated the two germline ends. This CDR3 has 14 residues. Germline CDR1 and CDR2: LGHNA and YSLEER. The CDR3: CASSQVTRGYEQYF. The CDR3 DNA sequence: TGCGCCAGCAGCCAAGTTACCAGGGGATACGAGCAGTACTTC.

The chain couples TRBV20-1 to TRBJ2-7; 12 nucleotides agree with TRBD2. V lost 0 bases, J lost 7 bases, and 4 bases stayed unmatched. Germline V gene sequence: CDR1 DFQATT, CDR2 SNEGSKA (reference sequence). The CDR3 contains 14 residues. CDR3 protein: CSARDWTSGNEQYF. The CDR3 coding sequence is TGCAGTGCTAGAGATTGGACTAGCGGGAATGAGCAGTACTTC.

The chain links TRBV3-1 to TRBJ1-5, with D unresolved. The V gene lost 2 bases and the J gene lost 0 bases, with 11 bases spanning the gap. The CDR3 loop spans 16 amino acids. Germline CDR1 and CDR2: LGHDT and YNNKEL (reference sequence). DNA of the CDR3: TGTGCCAGCAGCCAATCGGGCTATTATAGCAATCAGCCCCAGCATTTT. This translates into CASSQSGYYSNQPQHF.

This clonotype was seen only a few times. The chain couples TRBV5-5 to TRBJ1-6, with D unresolved. CDR3 size: 14 residues. Deletions cut 3 bases from V and 13 bases from J, with 17 bases between. Germline CDR1 SGHKS, CDR2 YYEKEE (reference sequence). The CDR3: CASSYIGANSPLHF. CDR3 coding DNA: TGTGCCAGCAGCTACATCGGAGCAAACTCTCCCCTCCACTTT.

In its sample, this clonotype was seen many times. This chain connects TRBV12-3 or TRBV12-4 to TRBJ2-7; TRBD2 aligns across 10 bases. The V segment lost 5 bases and the J segment 6 bases; nucleotides outside the gene matches: 7. CDR3 length: 14 residues. In nucleotides, the CDR3 is TGTGCCAGCAGTCCCAGCGGGAGGGCCTCCGAGCAGTACTTC. Amino acid sequence: CASSPSGRASEQYF.

The gene calls are TRBV7-2 and TRBJ2-1; D assignment may be TRBD1 or TRBD2 (6 bases each). This CDR3 contains 17 residues. CDR1 SGHTA and CDR2 FQGNSA come from the germline V gene. Trimming pared 2 bases from V and 0 bases from J, leaving 14 bases between. CDR3 coding DNA: TGTGCCAGCAGCTTAAGGGGGGTCAGTGTCTCCTACAATGAGCAGTTCTTC. Residues: CASSLRGVSVSYNEQFF.

This clonotype came up many times. This chain joins TRBV29-1 and TRBJ2-7, with 9 bases fitting TRBD1. Germline CDR1 SQVTM, CDR2 ANQGSEA. This CDR3 region has 13 residues. V lost 6 bases and J lost 4; bases outside the gene matches: 7. CDR3 DNA sequence: TGCAGCGTATCTGGGACAGGGATTTACGAGCAGTACTTC. Translated, it gives CSVSGTGIYEQYF.

This clonotype was picked up a small number of times. The chain uses TRBV2 and TRBJ2-7; tentative D call: TRBD2 (6 bases). Trimming removed 5 bases at V and 6 bases at J, with 23 bases between. The CDR3 has 16 residues. Germline V gives CDR1 SNHLY, CDR2 FYNNEI. The CDR3 DNA follows: TGTGCCAGCAGTTACTCGTCCGGACTATCTGAGGGCGAGCAGTACTTC. Encoded protein: CASSYSSGLSEGEQYF.

In regard to this clonotype: A much larger clone is a single base away; this may be a read error. Here the CDR3 omits its conserved ending phenylalanine or tryptophan, so a read error is the likely source. The CDR3 DNA is TGTGCCAGCAGCTGGTCGGACAGCCAGGGGAATAACCAGTACCTC. Translation gives CASSWSDSQGNNQYL. The chain uses TRBV11-2 and TRBJ2-7, with D maybe TRBD1 (6 bases). CDR3 length: 15 residues. Germline V CDR1 and CDR2: SGHAT, FQNNGV. V lost 4 bases, J lost 10 bases, and 23 bases lay in between.

Ten or more counts support this clonotype. This sequence joins TRBV20-1 and TRBJ2-5; a weak D match, TRBD1 (6 bases). V lost 1 base and J lost 5, with 14 bases in between. Germline V gene data show CDR1 as DFQATT and CDR2 as SNEGSKA (reference sequence). This CDR3 has 14 amino acids. The CDR3 is CSARARGGTETQYF. The CDR3 DNA reads as TGCAGTGCTAGAGCCCGAGGGGGAACGGAGACCCAGTACTTC.

This clonotype was seen repeatedly, ten times or more. This chain connects TRBV30 to TRBJ1-2; D gene unclear. Deletions cut 4 bases from V and 8 bases from J, with 17 bases between. Germline V lookup: CDR1 GTSNPN, CDR2 SVGIG (reference sequence). CDR3 length: 13 residues. The chain's CDR3 is CAWTGGLWRGYTF. The CDR3 DNA follows: TGTGCCTGGACCGGCGGACTATGGCGGGGCTACACCTTC.

V gene TRBV29-1 combines with J gene TRBJ2-7; D not certain. Germline CDR1 reads SQVTM; CDR2 reads ANQGSEA. The CDR3 is 9 residues long. CDR3 sequence reads: CTVPYEQYF. The CDR3 DNA follows: TGCACCGTACCCTACGAGCAGTACTTC.

A note on this clonotype: A much larger clone differs by one base, so this may be a read error. The chain combines TRBV2 with TRBJ1-4; D perhaps matches TRBD1 (5 bases). The germline gives CDR1 SNHLY, CDR2 FYNNEI. The CDR3 is made up of 11 amino acids. V was pared by 6 bases and J by 8 bases, with 7 bases between. CDR3 DNA sequence: TGTGCCAGCAGGACAGAGGAAAAACTGTTTTTT. This translates into CASRTEEKLFF.

The table lists this clonotype with a few counts. The rearrangement uses TRBV6-2 or TRBV6-3 and TRBJ1-5, with D unresolved. Germline V lookup: CDR1 MNHEY, CDR2 SVGEGT. The length of the CDR3 is 14 residues. V dropped 3 bases and J dropped 6 bases, with 12 bases sitting between them. The DNA for the CDR3 is TGTGCCAGCAGTTATTGGTCAGTCAGTCAGCCCCAGCATTTT. This translates into CASSYWSVSQPQHF.

This clonotype showed up many times. The chain is built from TRBV7-2 and TRBJ1-1; D gene ambiguous. The V and J ends lost 5 bases and 1 base respectively, with 11 bases between them. The CDR3 is 14 amino acids. The germline CDR1 and CDR2 sequences are SGHTA and FQGNSA. CDR3 nucleotide sequence: TGTGCCAGCAGCCCTGGACGGGGGAACACTGAAGCTTTCTTT. Protein: CASSPGRGNTEAFF.

This chain links TRBV2 with TRBJ1-2; no clear D gene. V was trimmed by 5 bases and J by 8 bases, leaving 15 bases between them. Germline CDR1 SNHLY, CDR2 FYNNEI. The CDR3 length is 13 residues. The CDR3 is CASSLGQKWGYTF. CDR3 nucleotide sequence: TGTGCCAGCAGTCTCGGGCAGAAGTGGGGCTACACCTTC.

At least ten counts were recorded for this clonotype. The gene calls are TRBV12-5 and TRBJ2-7; no definite D call. V was cut by 2 bases and J by 7 bases, with 12 bases left in between. There are 13 residues in the CDR3. Germline assignment: CDR1 LGHNT and CDR2 FRNRAP. The CDR3 coding sequence is TGTGCTAGTGGTTTGCTACAGATTCATGAGCAGTACTTC. This codes for CASGLLQIHEQYF.

The rearrangement joins TRBV7-8 to TRBJ1-6; D might be TRBD1 (6 bases). The germline V gene encodes CDR1 SGHVS and CDR2 FQNEAQ. The V end was cut by 1 base, the J end by 6 bases, with 10 bases between. The CDR3 covers 15 residues. Here the CDR3 reads CASSLGQAANSPLHF. CDR3 sequence (DNA): TGTGCCAGCAGCTTAGGACAGGCGGCTAATTCACCCCTCCACTTT. Full variable domain (outside the CDR3, taken from reference TRBV7-8 and TRBJ1-6): GAGVSQSPRYKVAKRGQDVALRCDPISGHVSLFWYQQALGQGPEFLTYFQNEAQLDKSGLPSDRFFAERPEGSVSTLKIQRTQQEDSAVYLCASSLGQAANSPLHFGNGTRLTVT.